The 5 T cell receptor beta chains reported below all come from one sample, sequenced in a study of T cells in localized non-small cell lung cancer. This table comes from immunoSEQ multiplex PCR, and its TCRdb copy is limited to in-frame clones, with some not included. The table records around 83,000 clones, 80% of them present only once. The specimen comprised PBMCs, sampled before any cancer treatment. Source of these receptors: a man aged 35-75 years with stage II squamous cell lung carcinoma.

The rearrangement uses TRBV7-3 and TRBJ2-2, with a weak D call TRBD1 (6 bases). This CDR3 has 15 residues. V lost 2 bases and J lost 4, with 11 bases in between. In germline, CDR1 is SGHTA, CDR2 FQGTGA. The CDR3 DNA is TGTGCCAGCAGCTTAGGGCAGGGGCTCACCGGGGAGCTGTTTTTT. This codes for CASSLGQGLTGELFF.

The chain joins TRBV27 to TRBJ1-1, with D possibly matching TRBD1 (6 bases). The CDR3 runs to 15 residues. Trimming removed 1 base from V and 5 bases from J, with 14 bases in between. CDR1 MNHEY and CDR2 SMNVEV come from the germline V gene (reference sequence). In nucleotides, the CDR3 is TGTGCCAGCAGTTTATTGCGCAGGGGTGAGACTGAAGCTTTCTTT. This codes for CASSLLRRGETEAFF.

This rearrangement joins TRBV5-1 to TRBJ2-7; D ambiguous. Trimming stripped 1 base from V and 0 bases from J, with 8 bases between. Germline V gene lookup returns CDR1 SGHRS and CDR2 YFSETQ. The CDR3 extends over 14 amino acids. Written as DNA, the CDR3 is TGCGCCAGCAGCTTGTCCCCAGACTCCTACGAGCAGTACTTC. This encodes CASSLSPDSYEQYF.

The CDR3 here is CAISELAGGSTDTQYF. The CDR3 region has the DNA TGTGCCATCAGTGAACTAGCGGGAGGCTCCACAGATACGCAGTATTTT. The chain combines TRBV10-3 with TRBJ2-3; 12 nucleotides match TRBD2. J was trimmed by 2 bases and V by 3 bases; bases with no gene match: 3. The germline V gene has CDR1 ENHRY and CDR2 SYGVKD. This CDR3 region has 16 residues.

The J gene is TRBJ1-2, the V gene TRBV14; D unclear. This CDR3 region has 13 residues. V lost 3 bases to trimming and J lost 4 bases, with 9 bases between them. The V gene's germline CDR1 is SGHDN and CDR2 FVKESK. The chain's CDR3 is CASSQSTFYGYTF. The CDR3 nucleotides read TGTGCCAGCAGCCAGTCTACCTTCTATGGCTACACCTTC.